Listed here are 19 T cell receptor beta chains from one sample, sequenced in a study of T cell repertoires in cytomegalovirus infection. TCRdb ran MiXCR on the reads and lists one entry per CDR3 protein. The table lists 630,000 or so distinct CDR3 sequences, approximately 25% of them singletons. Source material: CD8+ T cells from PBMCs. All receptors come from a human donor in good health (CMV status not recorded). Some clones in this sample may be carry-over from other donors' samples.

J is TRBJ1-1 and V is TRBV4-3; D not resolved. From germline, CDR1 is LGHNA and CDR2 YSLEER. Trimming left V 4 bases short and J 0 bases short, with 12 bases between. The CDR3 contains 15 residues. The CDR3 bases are TGCGCCAGCAGCCTTTCCGTCTGGATGAACACTGAAGCTTTCTTT. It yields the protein CASSLSVWMNTEAFF.

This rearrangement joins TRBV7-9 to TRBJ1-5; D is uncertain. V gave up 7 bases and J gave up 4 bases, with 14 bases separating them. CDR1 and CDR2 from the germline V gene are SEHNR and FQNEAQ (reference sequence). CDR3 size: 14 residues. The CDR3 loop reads CASTSGYGNQPQHF. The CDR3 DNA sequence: TGTGCCAGCACCTCGGGATACGGGAATCAGCCCCAGCATTTT. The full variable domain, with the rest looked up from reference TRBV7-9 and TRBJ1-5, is DTGVSQNPRHKITKRGQNVTFRCDPISEHNRLYWYRQTLGQGPEFLTYFQNEAQLEKSRLLSDRFSAERPKGSFSTLEIQRTEQGDSAMYLCASTSGYGNQPQHFGDGTRLSIL.

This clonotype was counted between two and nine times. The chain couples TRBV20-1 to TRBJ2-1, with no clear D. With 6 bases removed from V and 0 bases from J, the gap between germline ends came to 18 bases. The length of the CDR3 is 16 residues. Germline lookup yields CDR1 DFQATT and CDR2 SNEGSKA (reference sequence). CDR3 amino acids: CSAPLVAASSYNEQFF. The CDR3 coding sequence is TGCAGTGCCCCCTTGGTTGCAGCAAGCTCCTACAATGAGCAGTTCTTC.

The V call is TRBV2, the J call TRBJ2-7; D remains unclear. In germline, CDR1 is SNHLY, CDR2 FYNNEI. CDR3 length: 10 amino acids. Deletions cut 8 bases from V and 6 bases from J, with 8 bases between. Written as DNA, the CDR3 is TGTGCCAGCCTTGCCGGCGAGCAGTACTTC. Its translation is CASLAGEQYF.

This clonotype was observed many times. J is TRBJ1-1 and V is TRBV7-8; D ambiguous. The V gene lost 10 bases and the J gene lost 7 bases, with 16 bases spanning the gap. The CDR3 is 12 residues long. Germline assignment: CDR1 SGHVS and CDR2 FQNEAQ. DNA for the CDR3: TGTGCCATCCTTCGTGTGAACGGTGAAGCTTTCTTT. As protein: CAILRVNGEAFF.

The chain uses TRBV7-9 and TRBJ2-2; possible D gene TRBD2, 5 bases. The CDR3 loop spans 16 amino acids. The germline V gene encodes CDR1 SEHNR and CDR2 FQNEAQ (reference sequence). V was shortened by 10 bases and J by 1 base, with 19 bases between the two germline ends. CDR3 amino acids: CAILAGTLWNTGELFF. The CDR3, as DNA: TGTGCCATCTTGGCGGGTACTCTCTGGAACACCGGGGAGCTGTTTTTT. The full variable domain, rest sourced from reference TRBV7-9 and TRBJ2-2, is DTGVSQNPRHKITKRGQNVTFRCDPISEHNRLYWYRQTLGQGPEFLTYFQNEAQLEKSRLLSDRFSAERPKGSFSTLEIQRTEQGDSAMYLCAILAGTLWNTGELFFGEGSRLTVL.

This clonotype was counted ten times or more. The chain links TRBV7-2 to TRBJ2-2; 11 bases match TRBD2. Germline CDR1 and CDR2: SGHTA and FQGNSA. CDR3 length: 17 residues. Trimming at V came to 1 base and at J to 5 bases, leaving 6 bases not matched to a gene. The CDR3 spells CASSLEGLAVGTGELFF. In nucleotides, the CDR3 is TGTGCCAGCAGCTTAGAGGGACTAGCGGTGGGAACCGGGGAGCTGTTTTTT.

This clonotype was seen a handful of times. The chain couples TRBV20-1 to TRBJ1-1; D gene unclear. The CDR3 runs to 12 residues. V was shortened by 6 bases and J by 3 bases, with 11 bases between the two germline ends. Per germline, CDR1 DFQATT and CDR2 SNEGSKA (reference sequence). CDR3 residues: CSARLVYTEAFF. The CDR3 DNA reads TGCAGTGCGAGATTGGTGTACACTGAAGCTTTCTTT.

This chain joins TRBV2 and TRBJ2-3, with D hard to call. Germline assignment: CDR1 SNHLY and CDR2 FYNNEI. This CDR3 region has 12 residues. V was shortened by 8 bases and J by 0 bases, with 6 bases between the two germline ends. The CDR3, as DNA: TGTGCCAGCCCCGCCAGCACAGATACGCAGTATTTT. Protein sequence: CASPASTDTQYF.

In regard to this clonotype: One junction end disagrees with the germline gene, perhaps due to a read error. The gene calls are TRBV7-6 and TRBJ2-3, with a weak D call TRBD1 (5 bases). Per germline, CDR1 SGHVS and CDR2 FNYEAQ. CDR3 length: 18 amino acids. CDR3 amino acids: CASSSPRQKLRSTDMQYF. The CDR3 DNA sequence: TGTGCCAGCAGCTCTCCTCGACAGAAACTACGTAGCACAGATATGCAGTATTTT. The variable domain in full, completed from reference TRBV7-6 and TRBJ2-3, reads GAGVSQSPRYKVTKRGQDVALRCDPISGHVSLYWYRQALGQGPEFLTYFNYEAQQDKSGLPNDRFSAERPEGSISTLTIQRTEQRDSAMYRCASSSPRQKLRSTDMQYFGPGTRLTVL.

This CDR3 reads CASSIDRGYNEQFF. CDR3 nucleotide sequence: TGTGCCAGTAGTATAGATCGGGGTTACAATGAGCAGTTCTTC. The V call is TRBV19, the J call TRBJ2-1; D perhaps matches TRBD2 (5 bases). The V and J ends lost 0 bases and 4 bases respectively, with 7 bases between them. CDR3 length: 14 residues. The germline gives CDR1 LNHDA, CDR2 SQIVND (reference sequence).

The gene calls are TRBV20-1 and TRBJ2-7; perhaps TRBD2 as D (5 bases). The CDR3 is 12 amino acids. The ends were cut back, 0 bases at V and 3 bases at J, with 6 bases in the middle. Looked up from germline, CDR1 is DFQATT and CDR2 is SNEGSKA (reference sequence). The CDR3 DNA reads TGCAGTGCTAGAGAGGGAGACTACGAGCAGTACTTC. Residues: CSAREGDYEQYF.

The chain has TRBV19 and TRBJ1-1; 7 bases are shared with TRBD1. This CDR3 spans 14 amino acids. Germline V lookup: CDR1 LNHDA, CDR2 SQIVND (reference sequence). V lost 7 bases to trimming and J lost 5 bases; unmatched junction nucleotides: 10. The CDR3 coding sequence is TGTGCCAGTACCCAGACAGGGTCGGGAACTGAAGCTTTCTTT. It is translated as CASTQTGSGTEAFF.

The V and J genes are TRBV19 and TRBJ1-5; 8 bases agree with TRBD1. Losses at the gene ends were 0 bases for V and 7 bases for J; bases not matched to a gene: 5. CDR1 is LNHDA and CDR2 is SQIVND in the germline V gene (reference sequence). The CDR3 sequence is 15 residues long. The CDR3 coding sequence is TGTGCCAGTAGTATAGAGCCAGGGGGCGGCCAGCCCCAGCATTTT. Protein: CASSIEPGGGQPQHF.

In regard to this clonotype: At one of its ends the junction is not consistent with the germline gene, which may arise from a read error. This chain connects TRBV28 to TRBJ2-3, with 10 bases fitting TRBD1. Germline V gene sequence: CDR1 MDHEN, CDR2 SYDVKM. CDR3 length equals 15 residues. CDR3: CVSGSGTGDTDTQYF. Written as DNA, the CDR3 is TGTGTCAGCGGTTCCGGGACAGGGGACACAGATACGCAGTATTTT.

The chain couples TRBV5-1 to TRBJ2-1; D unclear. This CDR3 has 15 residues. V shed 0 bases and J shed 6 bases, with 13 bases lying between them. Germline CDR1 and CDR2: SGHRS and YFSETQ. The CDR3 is CASSLGTQWGNEQFF. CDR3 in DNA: TGCGCCAGCAGCTTGGGGACCCAATGGGGCAATGAGCAGTTCTTC.

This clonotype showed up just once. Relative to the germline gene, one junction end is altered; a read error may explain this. The CDR3 here is CASSSVWAGYGYNF. In DNA form, the CDR3 reads TGTGCCAGCAGCTCCGTTTGGGCCGGCTATGGCTACAACTTC. The chain couples TRBV5-6 to TRBJ1-2; no firm D call. The length of the CDR3 is 14 residues. Germline V gene lookup returns CDR1 SGHDT and CDR2 YYEEEE. The variable domain in full, with the rest retrieved from reference TRBV5-6 and TRBJ1-2, is DAGVTQSPTHLIKTRGQQVTLRCSPKSGHDTVSWYQQALGQGPQFIFQYYEEEERQRGNFPDRFSGHQFPNYSSELNVNALLLGDSALYLCASSSVWAGYGYNFGSGTRLTVV.

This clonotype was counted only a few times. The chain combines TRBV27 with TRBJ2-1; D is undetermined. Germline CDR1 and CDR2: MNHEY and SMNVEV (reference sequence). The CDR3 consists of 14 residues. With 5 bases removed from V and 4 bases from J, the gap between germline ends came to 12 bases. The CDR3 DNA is TGTGCCAGCAGTAATCCAGGACCTTACAATGAGCAGTTCTTC. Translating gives CASSNPGPYNEQFF.

The CDR3 coding sequence is TGCGCCAGCAGCCAAGTGAGTGGGCCGGGATACAATGAGCAGTTCTTC. Amino acids: CASSQVSGPGYNEQFF. The chain joins TRBV4-1 to TRBJ2-1; D is possibly TRBD2 (5 bases). Germline values: CDR1 MGHRA, CDR2 YSYEKL. The V end was cut by 1 base, the J end by 4 bases, with 14 bases between. This CDR3 region has 16 residues.